The following is a T cell receptor (beta chain) sequence with its context. Between the trimmed V and J ends, which lost 9 bases and 0 bases, there was a span of 18 bases. CDR3 size: 16 residues. CDR1 is ENHRY and CDR2 is SYGVKD in the germline V gene. This entry is derived from a study of radiotherapy plus CTLA-4 blockade in lung cancer. The table came from immunoSEQ multiplex PCR; TCRdb's copy has only in-frame clones and leaves some out. The profile shows nearly 95,000 clones, about four fifths of them singletons. This TCR came from a human donor with non-small cell lung cancer that progressed on radiotherapy plus ipilimumab. The chain combines TRBV10-3 with TRBJ1-3; tentative D call: TRBD1 (6 bases). Material: peripheral blood, obtained from a patient treated with radiotherapy plus ipilimumab. The CDR3 DNA sequence: TGTGCCATAGCGAGGGGGGGGCTGCGCTCTGGAAACACCATATATTTT. Encoded protein: CAIARGGLRSGNTIYF.